These 15 T cell receptor beta chains originate from one sample sequenced in a study of blood T cell repertoires in COVID-19 (TCRdb year 2020). Receptors were amplified or captured by the immunoSEQ multiplex PCR assay. TCRdb provides this immuneACCESS table in a form limited to in-frame rearrangements. Some clones are lacking; in checked studies, under half of them reflect an unresolved V gene, and why the rest are absent is not known. Recorded for this sample are some 140,000 clones; around 85% of them occurred a single time. Approximately 10% of the sample is taken by the ten largest. The sequenced sample was PBMCs or T cells enriched from blood (not recorded which). Receptors originate from a man aged 50 to 60 who had recovered from COVID-19.

This chain uses TRBV6-6 with TRBJ1-1, with 8 bases identical to TRBD1. Germline lookup yields CDR1 MNHNY and CDR2 SVGAGI (reference sequence). This CDR3 spans 13 amino acids. Trimming at V came to 5 bases and at J to 5 bases, leaving 4 bases not matched to a gene. This CDR3 reads CASSKQGGTEAFF. DNA of the CDR3: TGTGCCAGCAGTAAACAGGGGGGAACTGAAGCTTTCTTT.

This chain uses TRBV7-2 with TRBJ2-1, with 8 bases that match TRBD1. This CDR3 has 13 residues. Germline assignment: CDR1 SGHTA and CDR2 FQGNSA. The V and J ends lost 5 bases and 9 bases, in that order; junction bases with no gene match: 6. The CDR3 here is CASSPGQGGEQFF. The CDR3 nucleotides are TGTGCCAGCAGCCCAGGACAGGGCGGTGAGCAGTTCTTC.

With respect to this clone: An end of the junction does not agree with germline; a read error may underlie this. The chain couples TRBV11-1 to TRBJ1-2, with unresolved D. Germline V gene data show CDR1 as SGHAT and CDR2 as FQDESV (reference sequence). This CDR3 spans 8 amino acids. The CDR3 loop is CASSLGSF. As DNA, the CDR3 is TGTGCCAGCAGCTTAGGGAGCTTC. The whole variable domain, remainder taken from reference TRBV11-1 and TRBJ1-2, is EAEVAQSPRYKITEKSQAVAFWCDPISGHATLYWYRQILGQGPELLVQFQDESVVDDSQLPKDRFSAERLKGVDSTLKIQPAELGDSAMYLCASSLGSFGSGTRLTVV.

The CDR3 region has the DNA TGTGCCAGCAGTTACTCGACAGGGAAGCAGCCCCAGCATTTT. Encoded protein: CASSYSTGKQPQHF. This sequence joins TRBV6-6 and TRBJ1-5, with 7 bases that match TRBD1. The germline V gene encodes CDR1 MNHNY and CDR2 SVGAGI (reference sequence). The CDR3 has 14 amino acids. The V and J ends lost 0 bases and 7 bases, in that order; junction bases with no gene match: 3.

The chain combines TRBV9 with TRBJ2-2; tentative D call: TRBD2 (5 bases). The CDR3 is made up of 15 amino acids. Germline-derived CDR1 and CDR2 are SGDLS and YYNGEE. V was clipped by 0 bases and J by 5 bases, with 11 bases between them. The CDR3 DNA reads TGTGCCAGCAGCGTAGCATCAACTAGAACCGGGGAGCTGTTTTTT. Its protein product is CASSVASTRTGELFF.

The chain carries TRBV3-1 (or the pseudogene TRBV3-2) and TRBJ1-2; TRBD1 is a possible D gene (5 bases). Germline V gives CDR1 LGHDT, CDR2 YNNKEL (reference sequence). This CDR3 contains 13 residues. The germline V and J ends were trimmed by 4 bases and 8 bases, with 14 bases remaining between them. CDR3 in amino acids: CASSPPGGSGYTF. The CDR3 region has the DNA TGTGCCAGCAGCCCTCCGGGGGGGAGCGGCTACACCTTC.

The sample holds one count of this clone. This chain joins TRBV7-3 and TRBJ1-1; D is unclear. Trimming cost V 5 bases and J 5 bases, with 24 bases left between them. This CDR3 spans 17 amino acids. Germline V CDR1 and CDR2: SGHTA, FQGTGA. CDR3 DNA: TGTGCCAGCAGCCCAGTGCATCCTCTCGGGGTGGGGACTGAAGCTTTCTTT. Amino acid sequence: CASSPVHPLGVGTEAFF.

The rearrangement joins TRBV5-1 to TRBJ1-6, with 7 bases aligning to TRBD1. Trimming at V came to 1 base and at J to 1 base, leaving 5 bases not matched to a gene. This CDR3 contains 17 residues. Germline V gives CDR1 SGHRS, CDR2 YFSETQ. The DNA of the CDR3 is TGCGCCAGCAGCTTGACCAAGACAGGGTCCTATAATTCACCCCTCCACTTT. Its protein product is CASSLTKTGSYNSPLHF.

This chain joins TRBV11-2 and TRBJ2-5; possibly TRBD2 for D (5 bases). V lost 5 bases, J lost 5 bases, and 15 bases lay in between. The germline V gene encodes CDR1 SGHAT and CDR2 FQNNGV. CDR3 size: 14 residues. CDR3 nucleotide sequence: TGTGCCAGCAGCGCAGCGGTGGGGTGGGAGACCCAGTACTTC. This gives the protein CASSAAVGWETQYF. Looking up the rest from reference TRBV11-2 and TRBJ2-5 gives the full variable domain: EAGVAQSPRYKIIEKRQSVAFWCNPISGHATLYWYQQILGQGPKLLIQFQNNGVVDDSQLPKDRFSAERLKGVDSTLKIQPAKLEDSAVYLCASSAAVGWETQYFGPGTRLLVL.

The chain links TRBV9 to TRBJ1-6; 9 bases match TRBD1. V trimming: 4 bases; J trimming: 9 bases; junction bases outside the gene matches: 5. CDR3 length equals 14 residues. Germline-derived CDR1 and CDR2 are SGDLS and YYNGEE. The CDR3 spells CASSLQGASSPLHF. CDR3 nucleotide sequence: TGTGCCAGCAGCTTACAGGGGGCGAGTTCACCCCTCCACTTT.

The chain employs TRBV7-2 and TRBJ2-7, with TRBD2 matching 14 bases. The V and J ends lost 6 bases and 5 bases, in that order; junction bases with no gene match: 6. Germline loops: CDR1 SGHTA, CDR2 FQGNSA. The length of the CDR3 is 15 residues. The CDR3 loop is CASSYGTSGSHEQYF. Here the CDR3 DNA reads TGTGCCAGCAGTTACGGGACTAGCGGGAGCCACGAGCAGTACTTC.

The chain carries TRBV3-1 (or the pseudogene TRBV3-2) and TRBJ2-5; 10 bases are a match to TRBD2. The CDR3 loop spans 16 amino acids. Germline V lookup: CDR1 LGHDT, CDR2 YNNKEL (reference sequence). V shed 3 bases, J shed 2 bases, and the junction held 6 bases outside the gene matches. The CDR3 spells CASSQHSGGRQETQYF. CDR3 nucleotide sequence: TGTGCCAGCAGCCAGCATAGCGGGGGGCGACAAGAGACCCAGTACTTC.

The V call is TRBV2, the J call TRBJ1-1; D gene ambiguous. The V end lost 6 bases, the J end lost 0 bases, and 11 bases lay between the germline ends. The CDR3 is 14 amino acids. Germline values: CDR1 SNHLY, CDR2 FYNNEI. The CDR3 DNA reads TGTGCCAGCAGGACGGGGAGGGTGAACACTGAAGCTTTCTTT. It specifies CASRTGRVNTEAFF.

This clone was counted a single time. The V call is TRBV18, the J call TRBJ1-1; D is unclear. The CDR3 sequence is 14 residues long. Per the germline V gene, CDR1 is KGHSH and CDR2 is LQKENI. V lost 0 bases and J lost 4, with 9 bases in between. CDR3 nucleotide sequence: TGTGCCAGCTCACCACCGAACGAGGTCACTGAAGCTTTCTTT. This gives the protein CASSPPNEVTEAFF.

The chain joins TRBV19 to TRBJ2-2; weak D call: TRBD1 (6 bases). From germline, CDR1 is LNHDA and CDR2 SQIVND (reference sequence). The CDR3 is 15 residues long. With 2 bases removed from V and 4 bases from J, the gap between germline ends came to 11 bases. CDR3 protein: CASSISGVVTGELFF. For the CDR3, the DNA is TGTGCCAGTAGTATATCAGGGGTTGTCACCGGGGAGCTGTTTTTT.